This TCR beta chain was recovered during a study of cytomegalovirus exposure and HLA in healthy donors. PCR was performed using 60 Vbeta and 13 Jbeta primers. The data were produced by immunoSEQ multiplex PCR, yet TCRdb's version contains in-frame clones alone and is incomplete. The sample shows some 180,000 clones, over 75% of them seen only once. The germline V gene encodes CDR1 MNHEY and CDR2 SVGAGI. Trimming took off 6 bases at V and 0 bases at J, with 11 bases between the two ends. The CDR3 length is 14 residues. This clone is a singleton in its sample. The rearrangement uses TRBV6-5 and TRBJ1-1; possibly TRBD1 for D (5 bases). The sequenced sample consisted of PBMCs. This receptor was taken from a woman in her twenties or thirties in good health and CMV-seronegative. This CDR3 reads CASRKNRLNTEAFF. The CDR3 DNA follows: TGTGCCAGCAGGAAAAACAGGCTGAACACTGAAGCTTTCTTT.